Presented here are 8 T cell receptor beta chains from one specimen sequenced in a study of T cell repertoires in cytomegalovirus infection (dated by TCRdb to between 2019 and 2020). Explained via the paper, the treatment or condition label denotes: in vitro stimulation with specific CMV peptide epitopes to enrich CMV-specific T cells. Sequencing used an Illumina HiSeq 1500. TCRdb took the public reads, trimmed them with fastp at Q25, ran MiXCR for clone calling and kept in-frame beta chains. Rows are unified per CDR3 protein, each entry keeping the most common DNA and genes. Present in this sample are tens of thousands of distinct CDR3 sequences, roughly a quarter of which were seen just once. The ten biggest clones cover approximately 51% of the sample. These receptors' antigens are unknown. The sequencing used CD8+ T cells from cultured PBMCs, collected from culture after CMV antigen stimulation. All receptors derive from a human donor in good health (CMV status not recorded). Some clones in this sample may be carry-over from other donors' samples.

A note on this clonotype: The junction departs from the called germline gene at one end, perhaps through a read error. This chain connects TRBV7-9 to TRBJ2-7, with no clear D. Germline CDR1 reads SEHNR; CDR2 reads FQNEAQ (reference sequence). This CDR3 comprises 13 residues. The CDR3 DNA follows: TGTGCCAGCAGTTTAGTAGTCTCCTACGAGCAGTACTTC. The encoded protein is CASSLVVSYEQYF.

In this sample, this clonotype turned up a few times. The chain combines TRBV11-2 with TRBJ2-7; TRBD1 or TRBD2 may be the D gene (5 bases each). Deletions cut 0 bases from V and 2 bases from J, with 11 bases between. The CDR3 has 15 amino acids. Germline V gene sequence: CDR1 SGHAT, CDR2 FQNNGV. The CDR3 sequence: CASSLDPRGAYEQYF. The CDR3 DNA is TGTGCCAGCAGCTTAGATCCGAGAGGGGCCTACGAGCAGTACTTC.

The CDR3 is CASSLSSGGGYGYTF. The CDR3 nucleotides read TGTGCCAGCAGTTTATCATCCGGGGGCGGGTATGGCTACACCTTC. V and J are TRBV27 and TRBJ1-2; tentatively, D is TRBD1 (6 bases). The V and J ends lost 0 bases and 5 bases respectively, with 13 bases between them. This CDR3 region has 15 residues. Germline V gene lookup returns CDR1 MNHEY and CDR2 SMNVEV (reference sequence).

This clonotype was detected a few times. The J gene is TRBJ2-3, the V gene TRBV12-3 or TRBV12-4; TRBD2 matches 9 bases. This CDR3 comprises 15 residues. Unmatched junction bases numbered 6, after V lost 3 bases and J lost 5 bases. The CDR3 loop reads CASSFVAGGEDTQYF. The DNA for the CDR3 is TGTGCCAGCAGTTTCGTTGCGGGAGGGGAAGATACGCAGTATTTT.

This clonotype was recorded a few times. The J gene is TRBJ1-1, the V gene TRBV18; no clear D gene. The CDR3 length is 15 residues. The germline V gene has CDR1 KGHSH and CDR2 LQKENI. The germline V and J ends were trimmed by 3 bases and 1 base, with 12 bases remaining between them. CDR3 protein: CASSPPGMGNTEAFF. CDR3 DNA sequence: TGTGCCAGCTCACCCCCTGGGATGGGGAACACTGAAGCTTTCTTT.

This clonotype was counted ten times or more. V gene TRBV5-6 combines with J gene TRBJ1-1, with TRBD1 as a possible D gene (6 bases). The CDR3 is 14 amino acids. Germline CDR1 SGHDT, CDR2 YYEEEE. Trimming left V 2 bases short and J 5 bases short, with 13 bases between. The CDR3 region has the DNA TGTGCCAGCAGCTTATTAGACAGGATTACTGAAGCTTTCTTT. Amino acids: CASSLLDRITEAFF.

The sample holds many counts of this clonotype. One junction end disagrees with the germline gene, perhaps due to a read error. V usage is TRBV12-3 or TRBV12-4 and J usage is TRBJ2-3; D call uncertain. The CDR3 covers 12 residues. CDR3 loop: CASSPRTDTQYF. Written as DNA, the CDR3 is TGCGCCAGCAGCCCCCGCACAGATACGCAGTATTTT.

Notes on this clonotype: At one of its ends the junction is not consistent with the germline gene, which may arise from a read error. The V gene is TRBV12-5, the J gene TRBJ1-1, with D hard to call. The germline gives CDR1 LGHNT, CDR2 FRNRAP. The CDR3 extends over 12 amino acids. The DNA of the CDR3 is TGTGTTAGTGGTTTGACCGACACTGAAGCTTTCTTT. Translating it yields CVSGLTDTEAFF.